A selection of T cell receptor beta chains follows, all from one sample in a study of CD4 T cells in relation to SARS-CoV-2 and coronaviruses. The data were produced by immunoSEQ multiplex PCR, yet TCRdb's version contains in-frame clones alone and is incomplete. Of some 65,000 clones listed, about nine tenths are singletons. Specimen: memory CD4+ T cells from PBMCs. All receptors come from a human donor in good health. Both conserved end residues are part of each CDR3. A D gene is named only where the DNA matches it firmly. Not every row has a clone size; where given, it reads once, few, many or a size class.

D gene: TRBD1; J gene: TRBJ2-7; V gene: TRBV5-6; clone size: few; CDR3 protein: CASSSPRGTDNEQYF; CDR3 DNA: TGTGCCAGCAGCTCCCCCCGTGGGACAGACAACGAGCAGTACTTC
D gene: TRBD2; J gene: TRBJ2-7; V gene: TRBV7-9; clone size: NA; CDR3 protein: CASSDVGLAPYEQYF; CDR3 DNA: TGTGCCAGCAGCGATGTAGGACTAGCCCCCTACGAGCAGTACTTC
D gene: TRBD1; J gene: TRBJ1-2; V gene: TRBV5-4; clone size: NA; CDR3 protein: CASSGGGQGARGSYGYTF; CDR3 DNA: TGTGCCAGCAGCGGGGGAGGACAGGGGGCTCGGGGATCCTATGGCTACACCTTC
D gene: NA; J gene: TRBJ1-2; V gene: TRBV18; clone size: NA; CDR3 protein: CASSEESYGYTF; CDR3 DNA: TGTGCCAGCTCGGAGGAGAGCTATGGCTACACCTTC
D gene: NA; J gene: TRBJ2-5; V gene: TRBV7-3; clone size: NA; CDR3 protein: CASSPDSYQETQYF; CDR3 DNA: TGTGCCAGCAGCCCCGACAGTTATCAAGAGACCCAGTACTTC
D gene: NA; J gene: TRBJ1-1; V gene: TRBV7-9; clone size: NA; CDR3 protein: CASSYGGTEAFF; CDR3 DNA: TGTGCCAGCAGCTATGGCGGCACTGAAGCTTTCTTT
D gene: NA; J gene: TRBJ1-1; V gene: TRBV29-1; clone size: few; CDR3 protein: CSVGPDTEAFF; CDR3 DNA: TGCAGCGTTGGCCCGGACACTGAAGCTTTCTTT
D gene: NA; J gene: TRBJ2-1; V gene: TRBV24-1; clone size: NA; CDR3 protein: CATSRGRLPGNEQFF; CDR3 DNA: TGTGCCACCAGTAGGGGACGGCTCCCGGGCAATGAGCAGTTCTTC
D gene: TRBD2; J gene: TRBJ2-7; V gene: TRBV5-4; clone size: once; CDR3 protein: CASSLGSSGLYEQYF; CDR3 DNA: TGTGCCAGCAGCTTGGGATCTAGCGGTCTCTACGAGCAGTACTTC
D gene: NA; J gene: TRBJ1-4; V gene: TRBV5-4; clone size: NA; CDR3 protein: CASSLFRQGVEKLFF; CDR3 DNA: TGTGCCAGCAGCTTGTTTCGCCAGGGAGTCGAAAAACTGTTTTTT
D gene: NA; J gene: TRBJ2-3; V gene: TRBV6-2/TRBV6-3; clone size: NA; CDR3 protein: CASSYIQQGFSTDTQYF; CDR3 DNA: TGTGCCAGCAGTTACATCCAACAGGGATTTAGCACAGATACGCAGTATTTT
D gene: NA; J gene: TRBJ1-6; V gene: TRBV7-2; clone size: NA; CDR3 protein: CASSLGQTYSPLHF; CDR3 DNA: TGTGCCAGCAGCTTAGGACAGACTTATTCACCCCTCCACTTT
D gene: TRBD2; J gene: TRBJ2-2; V gene: TRBV5-1; clone size: NA; CDR3 protein: CASRLPASGGNTGELFF; CDR3 DNA: TGCGCCAGCAGATTGCCGGCTAGCGGGGGAAACACCGGGGAGCTGTTTTTT
D gene: NA; J gene: TRBJ2-3; V gene: TRBV10-2; clone size: NA; CDR3 protein: CASSESGDTQYF; CDR3 DNA: TGCGCCAGCAGTGAGTCAGGAGATACGCAGTATTTT
D gene: TRBD1; J gene: TRBJ2-4; V gene: TRBV19; clone size: NA; CDR3 protein: CASTETGERNIQYF; CDR3 DNA: TGTGCCAGTACCGAGACAGGGGAGAGGAACATTCAGTACTTC
D gene: NA; J gene: TRBJ2-2; V gene: TRBV6-5; clone size: NA; CDR3 protein: CASRPGKTTTGELFF; CDR3 DNA: TGTGCCAGCAGGCCAGGAAAGACCACTACCGGGGAGCTGTTTTTT
D gene: NA; J gene: TRBJ1-5; V gene: TRBV27; clone size: NA; CDR3 protein: CASSEQENQPQHF; CDR3 DNA: TGTGCCAGCAGCGAACAGGAGAATCAGCCCCAGCATTTT
D gene: NA; J gene: TRBJ2-3; V gene: TRBV19; clone size: NA; CDR3 protein: CASGRGPSTDTQYF; CDR3 DNA: TGTGCCAGTGGCCGGGGGCCATCCACAGATACGCAGTATTTT
D gene: TRBD1; J gene: TRBJ1-1; V gene: TRBV30; clone size: NA; CDR3 protein: CAWTQGDGPNTEAFF; CDR3 DNA: TGTGCCTGGACCCAGGGGGACGGTCCTAACACTGAAGCTTTCTTT
D gene: NA; J gene: TRBJ2-2; V gene: TRBV3-1/TRBV3-2; clone size: few; CDR3 protein: CASSQGEWGARSTGELFF; CDR3 DNA: TGTGCCAGCAGCCAGGGGGAGTGGGGGGCGCGGAGCACCGGGGAGCTGTTTTTT
D gene: NA; J gene: TRBJ1-3; V gene: TRBV5-6; clone size: NA; CDR3 protein: CASSFQGLGGNTIYF; CDR3 DNA: TGTGCCAGCAGCTTTCAGGGCTTGGGTGGAAACACCATATATTTT
D gene: NA; J gene: TRBJ2-7; V gene: TRBV5-5; clone size: NA; CDR3 protein: CASSPRTVSSYEQYF; CDR3 DNA: TGTGCCAGCAGCCCGCGGACGGTGAGCTCCTACGAGCAGTACTTC
D gene: TRBD2; J gene: TRBJ2-2; V gene: TRBV5-4; clone size: NA; CDR3 protein: CASSTGLAGGNTGELFF; CDR3 DNA: TGTGCCAGCAGTACCGGACTAGCGGGGGGCAACACCGGGGAGCTGTTTTTT
D gene: NA; J gene: TRBJ2-3; V gene: TRBV5-1; clone size: NA; CDR3 protein: CASSTGLGDTQYF; CDR3 DNA: TGCGCCAGCAGCACGGGCCTTGGGGATACGCAGTATTTT
D gene: NA; J gene: TRBJ1-2; V gene: TRBV4-3; clone size: NA; CDR3 protein: CASSQAGAIYGYTF; CDR3 DNA: TGCGCCAGCAGCCAAGCAGGGGCAATCTATGGCTACACCTTC
D gene: TRBD1; J gene: TRBJ2-7; V gene: TRBV7-7; clone size: few; CDR3 protein: CASSQTGGNEQYF; CDR3 DNA: TGTGCCAGCAGCCAAACAGGGGGCAACGAGCAGTACTTC
D gene: TRBD2; J gene: TRBJ2-1; V gene: TRBV2; clone size: NA; CDR3 protein: CASSGLADYNEQFF; CDR3 DNA: TGTGCCAGCAGTGGACTAGCGGACTACAATGAGCAGTTCTTC